This TCR beta chain originates from a study of T cell clones after liver transplantation. In the study overall: Immunosuppression withdrawal was tried within 2 years after liver transplantation in this trial.

This clone was found a few times. Antigen specificity is unknown. Findings of the study overall: Graft donor-reactive T cells possibly entered the graft instead of undergoing deletion.

Sequenced by immunoSEQ multiplex PCR; TCRdb stores in-frame clones only, minus some. The top ten clones hold approximately 31% of a sample with some 13,000 clones, nearly 75% of them seen once. Sequenced material: CD8+ T cells from blood, taken at the 22-month timepoint. This sequence originates from a human patient who received a liver transplant. Part of the T cells may come from the graft donor.

CDR3 nucleotides: TGTGCCAGCAGCTTGGGAATTCTAGCGGGAGAGGGAACCGGGGAGCTGTTTTTT. This translates into CASSLGILAGEGTGELFF. This chain joins TRBV5-6 and TRBJ2-2; 10 positions agree with TRBD2. Germline lookup yields CDR1 SGHDT and CDR2 YYEEEE. V trimming: 0 bases; J trimming: 5 bases; junction bases outside the gene matches: 10. This CDR3 is built from 18 residues.